This entry lists 26 T cell receptor beta chains sequenced from one sample in a study of PD-1 blockade in classical Hodgkin lymphoma. The assay was immunoSEQ multiplex PCR, and TCRdb's table has in-frame clones only and misses some. The data show 50,000 or so clones, over 60% seen once. With no exception, relapse followed autologous stem cell transplantation in all patients, and brentuximab vedotin exposure varied. The source was peripheral blood mononuclear cells (PBMCs), collected before the second cycle of nivolumab. These TCRs come from a human donor with classical Hodgkin lymphoma.

The chain has TRBV15 and TRBJ1-5; possibly TRBD1 for D (6 bases). CDR3 length equals 15 residues. V lost 0 bases to trimming and J lost 9 bases, with 15 bases between them. Germline V gene sequence: CDR1 LNHNV, CDR2 YYDKDF (reference sequence). This CDR3 is CATSREGGGSWPQHF. The CDR3 bases are TGTGCCACCAGCAGAGAAGGGGGGGGTAGCTGGCCCCAGCATTTT.

Notes on this clone: This may arise from a read error, as a much more abundant clone is one base away. The chain is built from TRBV27 and TRBJ2-1; D is unresolved. The V and J ends lost 2 bases and 8 bases respectively, with 4 bases between them. CDR1 and CDR2 (germline): MNHEY, SMNVEV (reference sequence). This CDR3 has 11 amino acids. CDR3 sequence reads: CASSLRDEQFF. The CDR3 DNA reads as TGTGCCAGCAGTTTAAGGGATGAGCAGTTCTTC.

J is TRBJ2-5 and V is TRBV6-5, with a possible D match to TRBD2 (5 bases). Trimming shortened V by 0 bases and J by 4 bases, and 9 bases separated the two germline ends. The CDR3 covers 14 residues. CDR1 and CDR2 from the germline V gene are MNHEY and SVGAGI. The CDR3 loop reads CASSYSTTAETQYF. Here the CDR3 DNA reads TGTGCCAGCAGTTACTCGACTACAGCAGAGACCCAGTACTTC.

This clone was found once. J is TRBJ2-1 and V is TRBV9, with 7 bases fitting TRBD1. The CDR3 sequence is 17 residues long. CDR1 is SGDLS, CDR2 YYNGEE, per germline. With V trimmed by 4 bases and J by 1 base, 11 bases remained unmatched. CDR3 DNA sequence: TGTGCCAGCAGCACAATCCCGACAGGGAGTTCCTACAATGAGCAGTTCTTC. Amino acids: CASSTIPTGSSYNEQFF.

Only one count was recorded for this clone. This CDR3 reads CAPRLVEQYF. DNA of the CDR3: TGTGCCCCACGACTTGTCGAGCAGTACTTC. J is TRBJ2-7 and V is TRBV15; no definite D call. This CDR3 contains 10 residues. The ends were cut back, 11 bases at V and 6 bases at J, with 11 bases in the middle. In germline, CDR1 is LNHNV, CDR2 YYDKDF (reference sequence).

The rearrangement uses TRBV19 and TRBJ1-2; the D is unclear. Germline CDR1 LNHDA, CDR2 SQIVND (reference sequence). CDR3 length: 13 residues. Trimming pared 7 bases from V and 2 bases from J, leaving 11 bases between. This chain's CDR3 is CASKVGLNYGYTF. CDR3 nucleotides: TGTGCCAGTAAAGTCGGGCTCAACTATGGCTACACCTTC.

The chain combines TRBV6-1 with TRBJ1-5; D unresolved. V was clipped by 3 bases and J by 2 bases, with 11 bases between them. CDR3 length equals 15 residues. Germline V lookup: CDR1 MNHNS, CDR2 SASEGT. In DNA form, the CDR3 reads TGTGCCAGCAGTGACATAACCTTCGGCAATCAGCCCCAGCATTTT. This encodes CASSDITFGNQPQHF.

This chain joins TRBV15 and TRBJ2-5; 10 bases agree with TRBD2. With 5 bases clipped from V and 5 bases from J, the junction kept 8 bases outside the gene matches. Germline V CDR1 and CDR2: LNHNV, YYDKDF (reference sequence). The CDR3 loop spans 15 amino acids. CDR3 region: CATSGTSAVWETQYF. The CDR3 nucleotides are TGTGCCACCAGCGGGACTAGCGCGGTTTGGGAGACCCAGTACTTC.

This clone was seen just once. This chain uses TRBV19 with TRBJ1-2; 9 bases fit TRBD1. The germline V gene encodes CDR1 LNHDA and CDR2 SQIVND (reference sequence). The CDR3 extends over 15 amino acids. Germline trimming cut 4 bases from V and 0 bases from J; bases unmatched to any gene: 3. The CDR3 region is CASSSGQGPNYGYTF. For the CDR3, the DNA is TGTGCCAGTAGTAGCGGACAGGGGCCTAACTATGGCTACACCTTC. The full variable domain, completed using reference TRBV19 and TRBJ1-2, is DGGITQSPKYLFRKEGQNVTLSCEQNLNHDAMYWYRQDPGQGLRLIYYSQIVNDFQKGDIAEGYSVSREKKESFPLTVTSAQKNPTAFYLCASSSGQGPNYGYTFGSGTRLTVV.

The V and J genes are TRBV5-1 and TRBJ2-1; TRBD2 agrees at 7 bases. Trimming took 4 bases from V and 9 from J; bases not matched to a gene: 16. The CDR3 contains 16 residues. Germline V lookup: CDR1 SGHRS, CDR2 YFSETQ. CDR3 loop: CASSPGGLAGVLEQFF. CDR3 DNA sequence: TGCGCCAGCAGCCCTGGGGGACTGGCGGGAGTGCTTGAGCAGTTCTTC.

V is TRBV28 and J is TRBJ1-2, with D possibly being TRBD1 (5 bases). The CDR3 totals 14 residues. The germline V gene has CDR1 MDHEN and CDR2 SYDVKM. Trimming took 6 bases from V and 4 from J, leaving 15 bases between them. The CDR3 spells CASRRPGLLYGYTF. The CDR3 DNA reads TGTGCCAGCAGACGTCCGGGACTCCTCTATGGCTACACCTTC.

The chain has TRBV11-2 and TRBJ2-7, with D hard to call. This CDR3 contains 11 residues. Between the trimmed V and J ends, which lost 2 bases and 11 bases, there was a span of 10 bases. Germline CDR1 and CDR2: SGHAT and FQNNGV. The DNA for the CDR3 is TGTGCCAGCAGCTTAATGTCTACTAAGTACTTC. Translated, it gives CASSLMSTKYF.

On this clone itself: One end of the junction does not line up with germline, which may come from a read error. The chain carries TRBV10-3 and TRBJ1-2, with TRBD1 matching 9 bases. This CDR3 comprises 15 residues. Germline V gene data show CDR1 as ENHRY and CDR2 as SYGVKD. The CDR3 coding sequence is TGTGCCAGCAGTTACTTGCGGACAGGGGAGTTTGGCTACACCTTC. Translating it yields CASSYLRTGEFGYTF.

CDR3 residues: CASNQAIRTEAFF. For the CDR3, the DNA is TGTGCCAGCAACCAGGCAATAAGGACTGAAGCTTTCTTT. The chain has TRBV28 and TRBJ1-1; D gene unclear. The germline V and J ends were trimmed by 7 bases and 5 bases, with 14 bases remaining between them. This CDR3 has 13 residues. Germline V gives CDR1 MDHEN, CDR2 SYDVKM. The variable domain in full, with the rest retrieved from reference TRBV28 and TRBJ1-1, is DVKVTQSSRYLVKRTGEKVFLECVQDMDHENMFWYRQDPGLGLRLIYFSYDVKMKEKGDIPEGYSVSREKKERFSLILESASTNQTSMYLCASNQAIRTEAFFGQGTRLTVV.

This clone was detected many times. The CDR3 DNA sequence: TGTGCCAGTCGTCTAGGGACAGTTAACACCGGGGAGCTGTTTTTT. It translates to CASRLGTVNTGELFF. This sequence joins TRBV19 and TRBJ2-2; 7 bases align to TRBD1. J lost 2 bases, V lost 8 bases, and 8 bases had no gene match. Germline V CDR1 and CDR2: LNHDA, SQIVND (reference sequence). This CDR3 has 15 amino acids.

The rearrangement uses TRBV27 and TRBJ2-2; D is uncertain. Trimming shortened V by 0 bases and J by 1 base, and 12 bases separated the two germline ends. Germline lookup yields CDR1 MNHEY and CDR2 SMNVEV (reference sequence). The CDR3 extends over 17 amino acids. The DNA of the CDR3 is TGTGCCAGCAGTTTATCGAAGTGGACGGGGAACACCGGGGAGCTGTTTTTT. Translating gives CASSLSKWTGNTGELFF.

V is TRBV7-2 and J is TRBJ2-5, with D perhaps matching TRBD1 or TRBD2 (6 bases each). Germline V gene data show CDR1 as SGHTA and CDR2 as FQGNSA. The CDR3 length is 14 residues. V lost 2 bases and J lost 5, with 12 bases in between. Here the CDR3 DNA reads TGTGCCAGCAGCTTATTCGGGGGCAAGGAGACCCAGTACTTC. Translating it yields CASSLFGGKETQYF.

The chain couples TRBV7-2 to TRBJ2-7, with unresolved D. CDR1 is SGHTA, CDR2 FQGNSA, per germline. This CDR3 is built from 13 residues. Trimming shortened V by 5 bases and J by 0 bases, and 8 bases separated the two germline ends. The CDR3 protein is CASSGPNSYEQYF. The CDR3 bases are TGTGCCAGCAGCGGACCGAACTCCTACGAGCAGTACTTC.

The chain carries TRBV10-3 and TRBJ1-1; no clear D gene. The CDR3 runs 12 residues. Trimming removed 0 bases at V and 7 bases at J, with 6 bases between. CDR1 and CDR2 from the germline V gene are ENHRY and SYGVKD. As DNA, the CDR3 is TGTGCCATCAGTGAGTCGAGGCGTGAAGCTTTCTTT. It translates to CAISESRREAFF.

This chain connects TRBV29-1 to TRBJ1-5; TRBD1 matches at 9 bases. The CDR3 sequence is 15 residues long. CDR1 and CDR2 (germline): SQVTM, ANQGSEA. V lost 6 bases, J lost 11 bases, and 17 bases stayed unmatched. CDR3 amino acids: CSVGTGTGTGGSQHF. The CDR3 DNA follows: TGCAGCGTGGGAACCGGGACAGGGACTGGAGGGTCCCAGCATTTT.

The chain combines TRBV7-2 with TRBJ1-5, with 8 positions matching TRBD1. CDR3 length equals 14 residues. Germline CDR1 reads SGHTA; CDR2 reads FQGNSA. V gave up 5 bases and J gave up 5 bases; unmatched junction bases: 5. CDR3 sequence (DNA): TGTGCCAGCAGCCCTAGGACAGGGTATCAGCCCCAGCATTTT. Its protein is CASSPRTGYQPQHF.

This clone was detected a few times. This rearrangement joins TRBV6-5 to TRBJ1-5; the D gene is possibly TRBD1 (6 bases). With 4 bases removed from V and 4 bases from J, the gap between germline ends came to 14 bases. CDR3 length: 15 amino acids. Per germline, CDR1 MNHEY and CDR2 SVGAGI. CDR3 coding DNA: TGTGCCAGCAGTTCGGCAGGGGAAGTTAATCAGCCCCAGCATTTT. Translation gives CASSSAGEVNQPQHF.

The gene calls are TRBV7-9 and TRBJ1-2; a weak D match, TRBD1 (6 bases). The CDR3 contains 12 residues. Germline V gene sequence: CDR1 SEHNR, CDR2 FQNEAQ (reference sequence). V lost 5 bases to trimming and J lost 8 bases, with 12 bases between them. For the CDR3, the DNA is TGTGCCAGCAGCGTGGACAGAGAAGGCTACACCTTC. It codes for CASSVDREGYTF.

This clone appeared a single time. The V gene is TRBV6-5, the J gene TRBJ2-1; D uncertain. This CDR3 is built from 15 residues. CDR1 is MNHEY, CDR2 SVGAGI, per germline. With 4 bases removed from V and 0 bases from J, the gap between germline ends came to 10 bases. The CDR3 here is CASSSRFISYNEQFF. In DNA, the CDR3 is TGTGCCAGCAGTTCCAGGTTCATCTCCTACAATGAGCAGTTCTTC.

This clone was picked up a small number of times. The rearrangement joins TRBV6-5 to TRBJ1-1; D is uncertain. V lost 0 bases and J lost 3, with 8 bases in between. Per germline, CDR1 MNHEY and CDR2 SVGAGI. This CDR3 is 14 amino acids long. CDR3 sequence (DNA): TGTGCCAGCAGTTACTCGGGGAGGGACACTGAAGCTTTCTTT. Its translation: CASSYSGRDTEAFF.

This rearrangement joins TRBV7-2 to TRBJ1-2, with D tentatively TRBD1 (6 bases). Germline V gene sequence: CDR1 SGHTA, CDR2 FQGNSA. Between the trimmed V and J ends, which lost 2 bases and 3 bases, there was a span of 13 bases. CDR3 length: 15 amino acids. Here the CDR3 DNA reads TGTGCCAGCAGCTTAAAAACAGGGTGGGACTATGGCTACACCTTC. It is translated as CASSLKTGWDYGYTF.